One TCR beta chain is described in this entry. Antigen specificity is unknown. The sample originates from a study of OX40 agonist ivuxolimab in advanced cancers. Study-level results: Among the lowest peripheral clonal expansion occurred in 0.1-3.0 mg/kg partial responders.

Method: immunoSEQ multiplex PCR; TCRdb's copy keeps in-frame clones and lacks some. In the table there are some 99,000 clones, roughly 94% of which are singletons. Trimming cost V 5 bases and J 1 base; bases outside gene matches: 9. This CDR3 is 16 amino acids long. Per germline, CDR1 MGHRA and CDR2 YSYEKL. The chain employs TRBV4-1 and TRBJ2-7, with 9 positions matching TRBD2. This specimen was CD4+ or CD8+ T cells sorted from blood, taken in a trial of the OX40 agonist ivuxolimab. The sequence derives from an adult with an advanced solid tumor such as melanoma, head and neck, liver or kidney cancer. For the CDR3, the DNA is TGCGCCAGCAGCATTATAGCGGGAGAAGGGTCCTACGAGCAGTACTTC. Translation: CASSIIAGEGSYEQYF.